This T cell receptor beta chain was identified in a study of beta chain features in type 1 diabetes. Study-wide results and limits: Moderate but significant shortening of TCRB CDR3s was recorded in all four CD4+ subsets from Type 1 diabetes patients. A greater similarity of naive, central memory and Treg TCRB repertoires was seen among patients than among healthy donors. The influence of HLA type on TCRB rearrangement stayed undetermined. A cDNA-based sequencing approach could over-represent cells with high TCR expression.

CDR3 length: 14 residues. Germline-derived CDR1 and CDR2 are SGHRS and YFSETQ. The V end lost 4 bases, the J end lost 4 bases, and 14 bases lay between the germline ends. Cells sorted by CD45RO/CCR7/CD25/CD127/CD95/CD27 comprised CD4+ naive, central memory, regulatory and stem cell-like memory cells. The isolated RNA, all of it, was reverse transcribed, so expressed TCRB transcripts were what got sequenced. Assay: immunoSEQ multiplex PCR; the TCRdb copy retains only in-frame clones and omits some. The sample lists about 340,000 clones; roughly 14% were seen once. As to this clone: Its antigen remains unknown.

The sequence was collected from a woman aged 18-30 years with type 1 diabetes. Sequencing was performed on naive CD4+ T cells from blood. The genes are TRBV5-1 and TRBJ1-1; the D gene is possibly TRBD1 (5 bases). The CDR3: CASSPGVQGTEAFF. For the CDR3, the DNA is TGCGCCAGCAGCCCGGGGGTACAAGGCACTGAAGCTTTCTTT.